What follows is one T cell receptor beta chain and its context. One junction end does not reproduce the germline sequence, and a read error may be involved. As processed by the authors: Reference gene primer amplification gave estimated nucleated cell counts. Produced via immunoSEQ multiplex PCR; TCRdb's table is partial and in-frame only. V, J and clone size are those of that table, while D and trimming were read from the DNA. The table has approximately 470,000 clones, roughly nine tenths seen once. The V gene's germline CDR1 is KGHSH and CDR2 LQKENI. There are 13 residues in the CDR3. This entry belongs to a study of blood T cell repertoires in COVID-19.

Sequencing was carried out using PBMCs or T cells enriched from blood (not recorded which). This sequence was found in a woman between 18 and 29 years old who had recovered from COVID-19. J is TRBJ2-7 and V is TRBV18; perhaps TRBD2 as D (6 bases). The chain's CDR3 is CASSSGLSDEQYF. Here the CDR3 DNA reads TGTGCCAGCTCCTCGGGACTCTCCGACGAGCAGTACTTC.